One TCR beta chain is described in this entry. The antigen this receptor binds is unknown. No much larger clone exists at a distance of one base, and base qualities are not known. This entry belongs to a study of shared clonotypes between healthy human individuals (TCRdb year 2020). General notes on the study: The cohort comprised a couple of women and a few men aged 18 to 49 years. Per donor, leukapheresis produced somewhere between about 0.94 and 10 billion PBMCs. To increase sequencing depth and limit assay-specific biases, TCR repertoire library preparation and sequencing were carried out by different laboratories using diverse techniques. For each donor, CD4 naive and CD4 memory were each run on three plates, CD8 naive on two plates, and CD8 memory on one plate. To estimate repertoire size and how much clonotype sharing occurs between individuals, the study deeply sequenced the blood TCR repertoires of five or six healthy adults.

Study-wide findings and limitations: Pairwise subsampling led to the expectation that sequencing depth would affect the degree of clonotype sharing among donors. Across a few donors, around 5% of naive CD4, around 3.5% of naive CD8, approximately 2.5% of memory CD4, and 0.4% of memory CD8 clonotypes were shared. Sampling was limited to blood, and TCR repertoires in tissue likely differ from TCR repertoires in blood. Naive subsets generally had larger estimated clonotype richness than memory subsets. Higher generation probabilities were observed for clonotypes shared by all four sorted-subset donors than for non-shared clonotypes. Even with the large sequencing depth, rarefaction of the sorted-subset datasets indicated that sequencing was incomplete. Because the study included only a small number of donors, the genetic and exposure-history diversity represented was limited.

Donors were healthy HIV-negative adults with no recently reported acute infections or vaccinations. All donors were Caucasian adults living in Nashville, Tennessee, USA. CD4+ T cells were enriched through magnetic negative selection, after which naive cells were positively selected on CD45RA and the remaining negative fraction served as the memory subset. Blood was obtained by leukapheresis, after which PBMCs were separated by Ficoll-Histopaque density gradient centrifugation and cryopreserved in liquid nitrogen vapor phase. Analytical flow cytometry was used to check the purity and quantity of each magnetically sorted T cell population. Each sorted fraction had its genomic DNA isolated and then quantified by UV absorbance on a Nanodrop 2000c. Using the deep immunoSEQ assay, multiplex PCR amplified TCR CDR3 regions from genomic DNA. Extracted genomic DNA from each cell subset was distributed evenly across all wells of several immunoSEQ 96-well plates, and each plate was treated as a replicate. For sorted subsets, each replicate PCR was loaded with approximately 0.2 ug genomic DNA, equivalent to approximately 27,000 T cell genomes. Purified libraries were measured with a Qubit 3.0 fluorometer, size-checked on a Bioanalyzer 2100, and measured again with the KAPA Library Quantification kit. Every immunoSEQ 96-well plate was sequenced on a separate single-read 150-cycle Illumina NextSeq 550 flow cell. For the original study's pipeline: Because only junctional sequences without quality scores were contained in the immunoSEQ output, filtering matching that applied to full-length reads could not be performed. Sequences were annotated with PyIR, a Python wrapper for IgBLAST v1.9, using IMGT germline references to assign V/J genes and CDR3. Reads with weak V/J assignments (E-value above 1e-6), missing CDR3, stop codons, out-of-frame junctions, or ambiguous translated residues were removed. V3J clonotypes were defined as sequences sharing an identical inferred V gene, J gene, and CDR3 amino acid sequence. To compute the percentage overlap between repertoires, the number of shared unique clonotypes was divided by the size of the smaller repertoire. RTK rarefaction, the Chao1 estimator, and Recon v2.1 estimates of unobserved clonotypes were used to assess repertoire richness. Generation probabilities for all TCRbeta clonotypes obtained by the gDNA method from several donors were computed using OLGA. Here the immuneACCESS table is served through TCRdb, limited to in-frame sequences with V and J called. Missing clones are a known gap in these copies; in checked studies unresolved V genes cover under half, and the rest lacks a known reason. V and J calls and clone size are those listed in that table; D and trimming were worked out from the DNA. This sample holds roughly 2 million clones; around 95% were observed only once. Clones ranked in the top ten supply roughly 0.13% of the sample.

The germline V gene yields MDHEN for CDR1 and SYDVKM for CDR2. The V end loses 6 bases and the J end loses 0 bases, and a stretch of 12 bases separates them. Including the terminal cysteine and phenylalanine, the CDR3 comprises 15 residues. CDR3 DNA only is kept here, 45 bases in frame from base 1. The sequence was collected from a man between 18 and 29 years old in good health. Recombination joined TRBV28 with TRBJ1-5; the D gene is possibly TRBD1, with 6 bases matching. Sequenced: naive CD4+ T cells sorted from blood. The cell subset or site label, as the study defines it: CD45RA+ positively selected. The DNA reads TGTGCCAGCAGCCACAGGGTTTATAGCAATCAGCCCCAGCATTTT. Its amino acids are CASSHRVYSNQPQHF.